The 12 T cell receptor beta chains reported below all come from one sample, sequenced in a study of cytomegalovirus exposure and HLA in healthy donors. PCR amplification relied on 60 Vbeta primers (plus 13 Jbeta primers). The method was immunoSEQ multiplex PCR; TCRdb's version includes in-frame clones alone and lacks a portion of them. The table records more than 140,000 clones, 70% to 85% of them present only once. Sample: PBMCs. The receptors originated from a woman aged 40-49 years in good health and CMV-seronegative.

V gene TRBV11-2 combines with J gene TRBJ2-5; tentatively, D is TRBD2 (5 bases). V shed 1 base and J shed 1 base, with 10 bases lying between them. Germline loops: CDR1 SGHAT, CDR2 FQNNGV. The CDR3 extends over 15 amino acids. CDR3 sequence (DNA): TGTGCCAGCAGCTTAGTCCGGGGAATCCAAGAGACCCAGTACTTC. Its protein product is CASSLVRGIQETQYF.

The genes are TRBV7-9 and TRBJ1-1; D unresolved. V dropped 2 bases and J dropped 6 bases, with 4 bases sitting between them. The CDR3 contains 11 residues. Germline V lookup: CDR1 SEHNR, CDR2 FQNEAQ (reference sequence). The chain's CDR3 is CASSLTAEAFF. In nucleotides, the CDR3 is TGTGCCAGCAGCTTAACGGCTGAAGCTTTCTTT.

In this sample, this clone turned up once. The rearrangement joins TRBV7-3 to TRBJ2-7; 9 nucleotides line up with TRBD1. Trimming at V came to 1 base and at J to 3 bases, leaving 7 bases not matched to a gene. This CDR3 has 16 amino acids. The germline CDR1 and CDR2 sequences are SGHTA and FQGTGA. The CDR3: CASSLSPSGQGYEQYF. CDR3 in DNA: TGTGCCAGCAGCTTAAGTCCCTCGGGACAGGGCTACGAGCAGTACTTC.

V is TRBV28 and J is TRBJ1-2; D call uncertain. CDR1 and CDR2 from the germline V gene are MDHEN and SYDVKM. The CDR3 has 14 residues. V dropped 1 base and J dropped 6 bases, with 12 bases sitting between them. The CDR3 reads CASSLSPGRDGYTF. In DNA, the CDR3 is TGTGCCAGCAGTTTATCGCCCGGGAGGGATGGCTACACCTTC.

This rearrangement joins TRBV5-4 to TRBJ1-6; TRBD1 agrees at 9 bases. Germline V gene sequence: CDR1 SGHNT, CDR2 YYREEE (reference sequence). The CDR3 runs to 16 residues. Trimming took 3 bases from V and 6 from J; bases not matched to a gene: 7. The CDR3 DNA reads TGTGCCAGCAGCTCCGGCCGGGACAGGGTTAATTCACCCCTCCACTTT. Translating gives CASSSGRDRVNSPLHF.

The genes are TRBV4-2 and TRBJ2-3, with D possibly matching TRBD1 (6 bases). V was clipped by 4 bases and J by 4 bases, with 15 bases between them. The germline gives CDR1 LGHNA, CDR2 YNFKEQ. The CDR3 spans 15 residues. CDR3 sequence (DNA): TGTGCCAGCAGCCCTCGACAGGAGAGGGCAGATACGCAGTATTTT. This codes for CASSPRQERADTQYF.

The chain combines TRBV2 with TRBJ2-5; D possibly corresponds to TRBD1 (6 bases). The J call is doubtful: the DNA matches TRBJ2-7 better. Germline assignment: CDR1 SNHLY and CDR2 FYNNEI. The length of the CDR3 is 13 residues. The CDR3 loop reads CATELGRGYEQYF. The CDR3 DNA reads as TGTGCCACTGAGCTCGGCAGGGGCTACGAGCAGTACTTC.

The gene calls are TRBV10-1 and TRBJ2-3; 10 positions agree with TRBD2. This CDR3 is 19 amino acids long. Losses at the gene ends were 8 bases for V and 0 bases for J; bases not matched to a gene: 17. Germline V CDR1 and CDR2: WNHNN, SYGVQD (reference sequence). In DNA, the CDR3 is TGCGCCAGCCCCCGGGCTAGCGGGAGAGGGGTTCGGAGCACAGATACGCAGTATTTT. Translated, it gives CASPRASGRGVRSTDTQYF.

There are a few counts of this clone. The rearrangement links TRBV4-2 to TRBJ2-1; 13 bases are shared with TRBD2. CDR1 LGHNA and CDR2 YNFKEQ come from the germline V gene. The CDR3 has 15 amino acids. V lost 4 bases and J lost 10; bases outside the gene matches: 7. The CDR3 nucleotides read TGTGCCAGCAGCCGGGGGACTAGCGGGATTGGCGAGCAGTTCTTC. It is translated as CASSRGTSGIGEQFF.

Regarding this clone: The same CDR3 is also encoded by other DNA sequences in this sample. The V and J genes are TRBV27 and TRBJ1-4; TRBD1 agrees at 7 bases. V was clipped by 2 bases and J by 8 bases; unmatched bases: 8. Germline CDR1 reads MNHEY; CDR2 reads SMNVEV (reference sequence). The length of the CDR3 is 15 residues. CDR3 residues: CASSLRGGAGEKLFF. CDR3 DNA sequence: TGTGCCAGCAGTTTAAGAGGGGGCGCGGGGGAAAAACTGTTTTTT. Based on the CDR3 plus reference TRBV27 and TRBJ1-4, the full variable domain is EAQVTQNPRYLITVTGKKLTVTCSQNMNHEYMSWYRQDPGLGLRQIYYSMNVEVTDKGDVPEGYKVSRKEKRNFPLILESPSPNQTSLYFCASSLRGGAGEKLFFGSGTQLSVL.

In its sample, this clone was seen a few times. CDR3 protein: CASSLERLNTGELFF. Here the CDR3 DNA reads TGTGCCAGCAGCTTGGAAAGACTGAACACCGGGGAGCTGTTTTTT. The chain couples TRBV5-4 to TRBJ2-2; D gene unclear. The ends were cut back, 0 bases at V and 1 base at J, with 7 bases in the middle. CDR3 length: 15 amino acids. Germline lookup yields CDR1 SGHNT and CDR2 YYREEE (reference sequence).

The CDR3 is CASSYGGSYEQYF. The CDR3, as DNA: TGTGCCAGCAGTTACGGGGGGTCCTACGAGCAGTACTTC. V and J are TRBV6-5 and TRBJ2-7, with D perhaps matching TRBD2 (6 bases). CDR3 length equals 13 residues. Between the trimmed V and J ends, which lost 2 bases and 1 base, there was a span of 6 bases. Germline values: CDR1 MNHEY, CDR2 SVGAGI.